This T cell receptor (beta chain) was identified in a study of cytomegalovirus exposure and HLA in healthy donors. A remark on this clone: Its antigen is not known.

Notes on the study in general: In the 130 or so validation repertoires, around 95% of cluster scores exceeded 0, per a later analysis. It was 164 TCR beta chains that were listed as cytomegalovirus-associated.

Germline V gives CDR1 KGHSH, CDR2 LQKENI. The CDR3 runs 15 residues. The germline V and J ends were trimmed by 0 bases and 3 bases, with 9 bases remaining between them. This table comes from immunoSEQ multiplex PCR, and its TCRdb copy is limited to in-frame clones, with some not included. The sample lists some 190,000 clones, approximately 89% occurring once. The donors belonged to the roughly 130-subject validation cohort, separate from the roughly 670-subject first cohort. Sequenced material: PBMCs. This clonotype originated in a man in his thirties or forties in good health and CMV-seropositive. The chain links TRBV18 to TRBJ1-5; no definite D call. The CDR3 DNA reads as TGTGCCAGCTCACCACCTCTCTCCCCCAATCAGCCCCAGCATTTT. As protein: CASSPPLSPNQPQHF.